The 4 T cell receptor beta chains reported below all come from one sample, sequenced in a study of shared clonotypes between healthy human individuals. The repertoire was sequenced with immunoSEQ multiplex PCR; TCRdb's copy has only in-frame clones and lacks some. The sample has about 2 million clones, less than 95% seen once. CD8 cells classed as naive were CD45RO-negative and positively selected for CCR7, excluding terminally differentiated effector memory CD45RA+ cells. The specimen sequenced was naive CD8+ T cells sorted from blood. All receptors come from a man aged 18 to 30 in good health.

This chain connects TRBV7-9 to TRBJ2-7; 9 bases line up with TRBD2. CDR1 is SEHNR, CDR2 FQNEAQ, per germline (reference sequence). V gave up 6 bases and J gave up 3 bases; unmatched junction bases: 6. CDR3 size: 14 residues. In DNA form, the CDR3 reads TGTGCCAGCAGTTCTAGCGGGGTAAACTACGAGCAGTACTTC. Protein: CASSSSGVNYEQYF.

The chain couples TRBV11-2 to TRBJ2-1; TRBD2 matches at 12 bases. V gave up 5 bases and J gave up 9 bases; unmatched junction bases: 8. Germline V gene sequence: CDR1 SGHAT, CDR2 FQNNGV. There are 15 residues in the CDR3. As DNA, the CDR3 is TGTGCCAGCAGCCACCCAGGACTAGCGGGGCCTGAGCAGTTCTTC. Translation gives CASSHPGLAGPEQFF.

The chain uses TRBV28 and TRBJ1-2, with 9 bases fitting TRBD1. Trimming at V came to 7 bases and at J to 6 bases, leaving 9 bases not matched to a gene. CDR1 and CDR2 from the germline V gene are MDHEN and SYDVKM. The CDR3 has 14 residues. CDR3 sequence reads: CASTWTGAFDGYTF. CDR3 sequence (DNA): TGTGCCAGCACCTGGACAGGGGCGTTCGATGGCTACACCTTC.

The chain recombines TRBV28 with TRBJ1-3; D unclear. The CDR3 runs 17 residues. Trimming took 7 bases from V and 0 from J, leaving 19 bases between them. Germline CDR1 is MDHEN and CDR2 is SYDVKM. DNA of the CDR3: TGTGCCAGCACCACATTTAACACCTACGACTCTGGAAACACCATATATTTT. As protein: CASTTFNTYDSGNTIYF.